This T cell receptor beta chain was retrieved from a study of shared clonotypes between healthy human individuals. Whole-study results and caveats: Rarefaction demonstrated incomplete sorted-subset sequencing despite large depth. There were few donors, and this limited the genetic and exposure-history diversity represented.

Here immunoSEQ multiplex PCR was the method, and the copy in TCRdb shows in-frame clones only, minus some. This repertoire shows 2 million to 3 million clones, over 85% found once; its top ten account for about 0.34%. Comments on this clone: The antigen remains undetermined.

The V end was cut by 0 bases, the J end by 4 bases, with 5 bases between. CDR3 length: 13 amino acids. Germline V gives CDR1 SGHKS, CDR2 YYEKEE (reference sequence). The sequence came from a man younger than 30 in good health. Some clones in this sample may be carry-over from other donors' samples. The sample comprised naive CD4+ T cells from PBMCs. Subset reported: CD45RA+ positively selected. The chain couples TRBV5-5 to TRBJ1-5; the D is unclear. The CDR3 DNA reads as TGTGCCAGCAGCTTGGTTCCTAATCAGCCCCAGCATTTT. This codes for CASSLVPNQPQHF.